The entry that follows covers one T cell receptor beta chain sequence. Its matching antigen is unknown. This record belongs to a study of cytomegalovirus exposure and HLA in healthy donors. V shed 6 bases, J shed 2 bases, and the junction held 12 bases outside the gene matches. Germline CDR1 and CDR2: WSHSY and SAAADI. CDR3 length equals 16 residues. General study results and limits: Later on, a genetic analysis was performed. It linked a missense variant in DCLRE1C with V- and J-gene trimming of TCR beta.

The study ran its PCR with 60 Vbeta and 13 Jbeta primers. TCRdb's table, derived via immunoSEQ multiplex PCR, lists solely in-frame clones and lacks some. In the table there are 95,000 to 150,000 clones, roughly 66% of which are singletons. The V and J genes are TRBV10-2 and TRBJ1-2; 7 positions match TRBD1. Sequenced sample: PBMCs. This receptor was obtained from a man between 18 and 29 years old in good health and CMV-seronegative. CDR3 sequence reads: CASSLARDSLNYGYTF. In DNA, the CDR3 is TGCGCCAGCAGCCTGGCCCGGGACAGCCTGAACTATGGCTACACCTTC.